The 18 T cell receptor beta chains reported below all come from one sample, sequenced in a study of cytomegalovirus exposure and HLA in healthy donors. Amplification used 60 Vbeta primers and 13 Jbeta primers. Repertoires were generated with immunoSEQ multiplex PCR, while TCRdb's copy carries only in-frame clones and drops some. The table has some 130,000 clones, 75% to 85% seen once. Sequencing was done on a sample of PBMCs. The source of these receptors is a woman between 35 and 50 years old in good health and CMV-seronegative.

V and J are TRBV5-6 and TRBJ2-2; 8 bases are shared with TRBD1. The junction had 10 bases not matched to a gene; V was cut back by 4 bases and J by 8 bases. The germline gives CDR1 SGHDT, CDR2 YYEEEE. There are 15 residues in the CDR3. As DNA, the CDR3 is TGTGCCAGCAGCCATAGCATCAGGGGGCAGGGGGAGCTGTTTTTT. Amino acids: CASSHSIRGQGELFF.

The count of this clone is one. The chain combines TRBV29-1 with TRBJ2-5; 7 bases fit TRBD1. CDR1 and CDR2 from the germline V gene are SQVTM and ANQGSEA. V shed 6 bases, J shed 0 bases, and the junction held 10 bases outside the gene matches. This CDR3 is 15 amino acids long. This CDR3 reads CSVSGTAKYQETQYF. Written as DNA, the CDR3 is TGCAGCGTGTCCGGGACAGCCAAGTACCAAGAGACCCAGTACTTC.

V gene TRBV5-6 combines with J gene TRBJ2-3, with 8 nucleotides matching TRBD2. CDR1 SGHDT and CDR2 YYEEEE come from the germline V gene. This CDR3 region has 15 residues. The V segment lost 5 bases and the J segment 3 bases; nucleotides outside the gene matches: 8. The CDR3 sequence is CASRPRLASTDTQYF. The DNA of the CDR3 is TGTGCCAGCAGGCCCCGACTAGCGTCTACAGATACGCAGTATTTT.

In regard to this clone: One junction end does not reproduce the germline sequence, and a read error may be involved. The V call is TRBV4-3, the J call TRBJ1-2; no firm D call. The CDR3 covers 15 residues. Per the germline V gene, CDR1 is LGHNA and CDR2 is YSLEER. The CDR3 region is CVSSQDRRTNYGYTF. The CDR3 DNA reads as TGCGTCAGCAGCCAAGATCGCAGGACTAACTATGGCTACACCTTC.

This clone was seen more than once but under ten times. The V and J genes are TRBV11-2 and TRBJ2-7; 9 nucleotides agree with TRBD1. Germline V gene data show CDR1 as SGHAT and CDR2 as FQNNGV. The ends lost 3 bases at V and 4 bases at J; junction bases unmatched: 7. The CDR3 is 15 amino acids. CDR3 amino acids: CASSFGTGRGYEQYF. The CDR3 DNA is TGTGCCAGCAGCTTTGGGACAGGGCGGGGATACGAGCAGTACTTC.

This clone was recorded a few times. Distinct nucleotide sequences in the sample also encode this CDR3. CDR3 in amino acids: CASSVGTEGNQPQHF. The CDR3 DNA follows: TGTGCCAGCAGCGTAGGGACAGAGGGAAATCAGCCCCAGCATTTT. This chain uses TRBV9 with TRBJ1-5, with a possible D match to TRBD1 (6 bases). CDR3 size: 15 residues. Germline CDR1 SGDLS, CDR2 YYNGEE. Trimming left V 0 bases short and J 4 bases short, with 11 bases between.

This clone was counted a single time. The CDR3 region is CASRGTSTDTQYF. In DNA form, the CDR3 reads TGCGCCAGCAGAGGGACTAGCACAGATACGCAGTATTTT. The chain links TRBV4-1 to TRBJ2-3; D possibly corresponds to TRBD2 (6 bases). In germline, CDR1 is MGHRA, CDR2 YSYEKL. CDR3 length: 13 residues. V shed 6 bases and J shed 0 bases, with 7 bases lying between them.

The chain is built from TRBV9 and TRBJ1-3; the match to TRBD1 covers 7 bases. Germline CDR1 is SGDLS and CDR2 is YYNGEE. With V trimmed by 3 bases and J by 4 bases, 10 bases remained unmatched. The CDR3 loop spans 16 amino acids. The CDR3 region has the DNA TGTGCCAGCAGCGCCATTCCGACAGGGACCGGAAACACCATATATTTT. Amino acids: CASSAIPTGTGNTIYF.

This clone was found a few times. J is TRBJ1-1 and V is TRBV2; no clear D gene. Trimming left V 7 bases short and J 6 bases short, with 9 bases between. CDR1 is SNHLY and CDR2 is FYNNEI in the germline V gene. CDR3 length equals 11 residues. The CDR3 bases are TGTGCCAGCACCCTACGCTCTGAAGCTTTCTTT. Encoded protein: CASTLRSEAFF.

The rearrangement links TRBV5-4 to TRBJ2-5, with 7 bases lining up with TRBD1. Trimming removed 4 bases from V and 4 bases from J; junction bases left unmatched: 10. The CDR3 spans 15 residues. Germline V gene data show CDR1 as SGHNT and CDR2 as YYREEE (reference sequence). For the CDR3, the DNA is TGTGCCAGCAGCACCCCGACAGGGACGGGAGAGACCCAGTACTTC. It yields the protein CASSTPTGTGETQYF.

This clone was detected a few times. CDR3 in DNA: TGTGCCAGCAGCCCCGCCCGGGTTGGTCAGCCCCAGCATTTT. Translated: CASSPARVGQPQHF. The chain is built from TRBV7-9 and TRBJ1-5; D unclear. V was pared by 5 bases and J by 6 bases, with 14 bases between. Germline loops: CDR1 SEHNR, CDR2 FQNEAQ (reference sequence). The CDR3 covers 14 residues.

V and J are TRBV28 and TRBJ2-7, with D perhaps matching TRBD2 (5 bases). Trimming took off 8 bases at V and 4 bases at J, with 12 bases between the two ends. Germline assignment: CDR1 MDHEN and CDR2 SYDVKM. This CDR3 contains 12 residues. CDR3 sequence: CASGGLGYEQYF. CDR3 DNA sequence: TGTGCCAGCGGCGGGTTAGGGTACGAGCAGTACTTC.

The chain couples TRBV4-1 to TRBJ2-7, with D possibly matching TRBD1 (5 bases). V dropped 0 bases and J dropped 4 bases, with 13 bases sitting between them. The CDR3 runs 15 residues. The germline V gene encodes CDR1 MGHRA and CDR2 YSYEKL. The CDR3 nucleotides read TGCGCCAGCAGCCAAGATCCTCAGGGTAATTACGAGCAGTACTTC. It encodes CASSQDPQGNYEQYF.

This clone occurred many times. The chain couples TRBV6-1 to TRBJ1-3, with D unresolved. Germline CDR1 and CDR2: MNHNS and SASEGT. Between the trimmed V and J ends, which lost 4 bases and 0 bases, there was a span of 10 bases. CDR3 length: 15 residues. The CDR3 loop reads CASSGFSLSGNTIYF. The CDR3 nucleotides read TGTGCCAGCAGTGGCTTCAGTCTCTCTGGAAACACCATATATTTT.

The sample holds a few counts of this clone. The chain joins TRBV4-3 to TRBJ1-3; possible D gene TRBD1, 5 bases. CDR1 is LGHNA and CDR2 is YSLEER in the germline V gene. V shed 0 bases and J shed 4 bases, with 13 bases lying between them. The CDR3 length is 16 residues. The CDR3 region has the DNA TGCGCCAGCAGCCAAGATGGGGCGGGGGACGGAAACACCATATATTTT. It specifies CASSQDGAGDGNTIYF.

This chain connects TRBV5-4 to TRBJ2-1; 9 positions match TRBD1. Germline V gene sequence: CDR1 SGHNT, CDR2 YYREEE (reference sequence). The CDR3 has 15 amino acids. V lost 4 bases to trimming and J lost 4 bases; unmatched junction nucleotides: 6. The CDR3 DNA follows: TGTGCCAGCAGCCCCCCGGGACAGGGTTACAATGAGCAGTTCTTC. As protein: CASSPPGQGYNEQFF. The full variable domain, in which reference TRBV5-4 and TRBJ2-1 provide the parts outside the CDR3, is ETGVTQSPTHLIKTRGQQVTLRCSSQSGHNTVSWYQQALGQGPQFIFQYYREEENGRGNFPPRFSGLQFPNYSSELNVNALELDDSALYLCASSPPGQGYNEQFFGPGTRLTVL.

V usage is TRBV5-1 and J usage is TRBJ2-7, with 8 positions matching TRBD1. This CDR3 spans 15 amino acids. V lost 2 bases and J lost 0; bases outside the gene matches: 4. The germline CDR1 and CDR2 sequences are SGHRS and YFSETQ. The DNA of the CDR3 is TGCGCCAGCAGCTTAGCCGGGACAGGCTCCTACGAGCAGTACTTC. This encodes CASSLAGTGSYEQYF.

V is TRBV6-1 and J is TRBJ1-4; 9 bases map to TRBD1. CDR3 size: 14 residues. V was clipped by 4 bases and J by 8 bases; unmatched bases: 5. Germline CDR1 and CDR2: MNHNS and SASEGT. The CDR3 region has the DNA TGTGCCAGCAGTGTGGACAGGGGCAAAGAAAAACTGTTTTTT. Amino acid sequence: CASSVDRGKEKLFF.